These T cell receptor beta chains were read from a single sample in a study of early T cells in non-severe SARS-CoV-2 infection. TCRdb re-derived calls from the 5' RACE reads in MiXCR, one entry per CDR3 protein. In the table there are 20,000 to 30,000 distinct CDR3 sequences, approximately 4.8% of which are singletons. Sequenced sample: whole blood. The source is an adult who was a healthcare worker with PCR-confirmed SARS-CoV-2 infection or an uninfected control (not recorded which). Each CDR3 is given with its conserved first and last residue. D genes are given only for firm matches. Rows may omit the clone size; those that give it use once, few, many or a size class.

CSASPKTQYF | TGCAGTGCTAGCCCTAAGACCCAGTACTTC | . | many | TRBJ2-5 | TRBV20-1
CAWRRQGFNQPQHF | TGTGCCTGGAGACGGCAGGGCTTCAATCAGCCCCAGCATTTT | . | few | TRBJ1-5 | TRBV30
CSAGQGGNTIYF | TGCAGTGCGGGACAGGGCGGAAACACCATATATTTT | TRBD1 | many | TRBJ1-3 | TRBV20-1
CASSPPPVYNEQFF | TGTGCCAGCTCACCACCGCCCGTCTACAATGAGCAGTTCTTC | . | many | TRBJ2-1 | TRBV18
CASSLSGGRTDTQYF | TGTGCCAGCAGCCTCAGCGGGGGGCGCACAGATACGCAGTATTTT | TRBD2 | many | TRBJ2-3 | TRBV5-4
CASSSLTSYEQYF | TGTGCCAGCAGCTCTCTAACATCCTACGAGCAGTACTTC | . | many | TRBJ2-7 | TRBV7-2
CASSPRQGGGNEQFF | TGTGCCAGCTCACCACGACAGGGAGGGGGCAATGAGCAGTTCTTC | . | many | TRBJ2-1 | TRBV18
CAWSVFLTSRETQYF | TGTGCCTGGAGTGTATTTTTGACTAGCCGAGAGACCCAGTACTTC | TRBD2 | many | TRBJ2-5 | TRBV30
CASSFDSYEQYF | TGTGCCAGCAGTTTTGATTCCTACGAGCAGTACTTC | . | many | TRBJ2-7 | TRBV28
CASTRSGPTDTQYF | TGTGCCAGCACCCGTAGCGGTCCCACAGATACGCAGTATTTT | . | many | TRBJ2-3 | TRBV7-6
CASSRWTSGTDTQYF | TGTGCCAGCAGCAGATGGACTAGCGGCACAGATACGCAGTATTTT | TRBD2 | many | TRBJ2-3 | TRBV7-6
CASSYSAEGQPQHF | TGTGCCAGCAGTTACAGCGCAGAAGGTCAGCCCCAGCATTTT | . | many | TRBJ1-5 | TRBV6-6
CASSLAGPGTRQGELFF | TGTGCCAGCAGCTTAGCGGGGCCCGGGACTAGGCAGGGGGAGCTGTTTTTT | TRBD2 | medium-sized | TRBJ2-2 | TRBV7-2
CASSFSGGGTDTQYF | TGTGCCAGCAGCTTTAGCGGGGGGGGGACAGATACGCAGTATTTT | TRBD2 | many | TRBJ2-3 | TRBV7-6
CSARDGVSTDTQYF | TGCAGTGCTAGAGACGGGGTTAGCACAGATACGCAGTATTTT | . | . | TRBJ2-3 | TRBV20-1
CSAGQGNEQFF | TGCAGCGCCGGACAGGGCAATGAGCAGTTCTTC | TRBD1 | many | TRBJ2-1 | TRBV29-1
CASSSGNRGPAYEQYF | TGTGCCAGCAGCTCCGGGAACAGGGGGCCAGCCTACGAGCAGTACTTC | TRBD1 | medium-sized | TRBJ2-7 | TRBV11-2
CAWNNGAREQYF | TGTGCCTGGAACAATGGGGCGCGGGAGCAGTACTTC | . | many | TRBJ2-7 | TRBV30
CASSDVGLVEQFF | TGTGCCAGCAGTGATGTGGGGTTGGTTGAGCAGTTCTTC | . | many | TRBJ2-1 | TRBV2
CAISESKVRKFVDTQYF | TGTGCCATCAGTGAGTCGAAGGTCAGAAAATTTGTAGATACGCAGTATTTT | . | many | TRBJ2-3 | TRBV10-3
CASSLGGPEGYTF | TGTGCCAGCAGCCTGGGAGGCCCAGAAGGCTACACCTTC | . | many | TRBJ1-2 | TRBV12-3/TRBV12-4
CSVEIAVRDGYTF | TGCAGCGTTGAGATCGCAGTCAGGGACGGCTACACCTTC | . | . | TRBJ1-2 | TRBV29-1
CASSPRGLATEAFF | TGTGCCAGCAGTCCCAGGGGGCTAGCAACTGAAGCTTTCTTT | TRBD1 | medium-sized | TRBJ1-1 | TRBV12-3/TRBV12-4
CASSLALRGGQPQHF | TGTGCCAGCAGCTTAGCCCTGAGGGGCGGTCAGCCCCAGCATTTT | . | many | TRBJ1-5 | TRBV7-2
CASSQHLPSTDTQYF | TGTGCCAGCAGCCAACACCTTCCTAGCACAGATACGCAGTATTTT | . | many | TRBJ2-3 | TRBV14
CSATLAGQPQHF | TGCAGCGCCACACTGGCTGGTCAGCCCCAGCATTTT | . | many | TRBJ1-5 | TRBV29-1
CASSQGGGEQETQYF | TGTGCCAGCAGCCAAGGGGGTGGGGAGCAAGAGACCCAGTACTTC | . | many | TRBJ2-5 | TRBV3-1
CASSYGGTTKNTEAFF | TGTGCCAGCAGTTACGGGGGCACCACAAAGAACACTGAAGCTTTCTTT | . | many | TRBJ1-1 | TRBV6-6
CASSIRDTRNQPQHF | TGTGCCAGTAGTATACGGGACACCCGCAATCAGCCCCAGCATTTT | . | few | TRBJ1-5 | TRBV19
CASSLGLERSGELFF | TGTGCCAGCAGCCTGGGACTAGAGAGGTCCGGGGAGCTGTTTTTT | TRBD2 | . | TRBJ2-2 | TRBV9
CSARLAGVTDTQYF | TGCAGTGCTAGGCTAGCGGGGGTCACAGATACGCAGTATTTT | TRBD2 | many | TRBJ2-3 | TRBV20-1
CASSQDRSVQETQYF | TGCGCCAGCAGCCAAGATAGGTCGGTACAAGAGACCCAGTACTTC | . | medium-sized | TRBJ2-5 | TRBV4-3
CASSPGQREKLFF | TGTGCCAGCTCACCTGGGCAACGGGAAAAACTGTTTTTT | . | many | TRBJ1-4 | TRBV18
CAWSVAGGVNEQFF | TGTGCCTGGAGCGTAGCGGGGGGGGTCAATGAGCAGTTCTTC | TRBD2 | many | TRBJ2-1 | TRBV30
CASSYRLAGSTDTQYF | TGTGCCAGCAGCTACCGACTAGCGGGGAGCACAGATACGCAGTATTTT | TRBD2 | many | TRBJ2-3 | TRBV7-2
CSARHRGQSPLHF | TGCAGTGCTAGACACAGGGGGCAGTCACCCCTCCACTTT | TRBD1 | many | TRBJ1-6 | TRBV20-1
CASRETGNTEAFF | TGTGCCAGCAGGGAGACAGGGAACACTGAAGCTTTCTTT | . | many | TRBJ1-1 | TRBV6-6
CASSATTEPNTEAFF | TGTGCCAGCAGTGCAACGACAGAGCCGAACACTGAAGCTTTCTTT | . | many | TRBJ1-1 | TRBV6-1
CASSLRQENTEAFF | TGTGCCAGCAGTTTACGACAGGAGAACACTGAAGCTTTCTTT | . | many | TRBJ1-1 | TRBV28
CASSYTQAHIDTQYF | TGTGCCAGCAGTTACACACAGGCGCATATAGATACGCAGTATTTT | . | . | TRBJ2-3 | TRBV6-5
CASSRTTGTQNTGELFF | TGTGCCAGCAGTCGAACGACCGGGACACAGAACACCGGGGAGCTGTTTTTT | . | . | TRBJ2-2 | TRBV28
CASSSPLAGGLETQYF | TGTGCCAGCAGCTCACCGCTAGCGGGGGGATTAGAGACCCAGTACTTC | TRBD2 | many | TRBJ2-5 | TRBV5-6